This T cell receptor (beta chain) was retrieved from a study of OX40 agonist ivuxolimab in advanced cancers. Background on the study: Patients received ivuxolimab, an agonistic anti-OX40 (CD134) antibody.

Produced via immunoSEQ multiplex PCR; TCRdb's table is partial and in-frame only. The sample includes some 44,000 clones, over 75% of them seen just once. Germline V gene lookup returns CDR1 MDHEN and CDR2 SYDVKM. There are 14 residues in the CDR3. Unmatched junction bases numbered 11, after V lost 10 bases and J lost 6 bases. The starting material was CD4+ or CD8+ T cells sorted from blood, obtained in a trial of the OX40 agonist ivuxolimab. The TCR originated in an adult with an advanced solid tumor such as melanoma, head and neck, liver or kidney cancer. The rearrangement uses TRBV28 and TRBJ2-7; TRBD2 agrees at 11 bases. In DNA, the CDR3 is TGTGCCACCGATGCTCTAGCGGGGGGTCTCGAGCAGTACTTC. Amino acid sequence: CATDALAGGLEQYF.